Shown below are 21 T cell receptor beta chains from a single sample sequenced in a study of post-analysis software for immune sequencing data. Study results and caveats: Five or six TRBV segments appeared more often in patients than in controls, and TRBV5-6, TRBV5-1 and TRBV20-1 were among these.

These receptors lack a known antigen. Tagging with unique molecular identifiers was a feature of the TCR beta cDNA libraries. TCRdb reprocessed the PCR reads via MiXCR and lists one record per CDR3 protein. The data contain about 200,000 distinct CDR3 sequences, 29% of them seen just once; the ten biggest clones take up about 3.7%. The sample comprised blood. The origin of the receptors is a girl aged 2-17 years with multiple sclerosis.

This clonotype was counted between two and nine times. V is TRBV20-1 and J is TRBJ1-2, with TRBD1 matching 9 bases. Germline CDR1 is DFQATT and CDR2 is SNEGSKA (reference sequence). The V and J ends lost 5 bases and 2 bases, in that order; junction bases with no gene match: 6. The CDR3 consists of 14 residues. The CDR3 nucleotides are TGCAGTGCTGTACGACAGGGGGACAACTATGGCTACACCTTC. It is translated as CSAVRQGDNYGYTF.

This clonotype has ten or more counts. The V and J genes are TRBV6-5 and TRBJ2-7, with 8 nucleotides matching TRBD2. V shed 5 bases and J 6 bases; nucleotides not matched to a gene: 12. This CDR3 comprises 15 residues. Germline CDR1 reads MNHEY; CDR2 reads SVGAGI. CDR3 amino acids: CASSPLAGGESEQYF. CDR3 in DNA: TGTGCCAGCAGTCCCCTTGCGGGGGGCGAAAGCGAGCAGTACTTC.

This clonotype has ten or more counts. This chain uses TRBV15 with TRBJ2-7; D possibly corresponds to TRBD1 (5 bases). Deletions cut 6 bases from V and 0 bases from J, with 12 bases between. CDR1 is LNHNV, CDR2 YYDKDF, per germline (reference sequence). This CDR3 is built from 14 residues. CDR3 coding DNA: TGTGCCACCAGTCCCAGGGCTAGCTCCTACGAGCAGTACTTC. Protein product: CATSPRASSYEQYF.

V is TRBV12-3 or TRBV12-4 and J is TRBJ2-7; 12 bases are a match to TRBD2. CDR3 length: 15 amino acids. Trimming at V came to 4 bases and at J to 7 bases, leaving 8 bases not matched to a gene. Here the CDR3 DNA reads TGTGCCAGCAGTTCCCGACTAGCGGGAGAGGGTGAGCAGTACTTC. Its protein product is CASSSRLAGEGEQYF.

This clonotype was seen ten or more times. The chain recombines TRBV3-1 with TRBJ2-4; D might be TRBD2 (6 bases). CDR1 is LGHDT, CDR2 YNNKEL, per germline (reference sequence). This CDR3 is built from 18 residues. Between the trimmed V and J ends, which lost 1 base and 1 base, there was a span of 17 bases. The CDR3 DNA follows: TGTGCCAGCAGCCAAGGGCCTAGCGACCCGACGGCCAAAAACATTCAGTACTTC. Amino acid sequence: CASSQGPSDPTAKNIQYF.

As to this clonotype: This sequence may be a read error, since a much larger clone differs from it by one base. The CDR3 here is CASSLRTGVPYGYTF. The CDR3 nucleotides are TGTGCCAGCAGCTTGAGGACAGGGGTCCCCTATGGCTACACCTTC. This chain uses TRBV7-9 with TRBJ1-2; 9 positions agree with TRBD1. V gave up 3 bases and J gave up 4 bases; unmatched junction bases: 6. Germline loops: CDR1 SEHNR, CDR2 FQNEAQ (reference sequence). The CDR3 is 15 residues long.

A few counts support this clonotype. The chain links TRBV18 to TRBJ1-1; weak D call: TRBD1 (6 bases). Trimming took off 3 bases at V and 4 bases at J, with 15 bases between the two ends. Germline CDR1 is KGHSH and CDR2 is LQKENI. The CDR3 is 15 amino acids. The CDR3 spells CASSPLQGPGTEAFF. CDR3 coding DNA: TGTGCCAGCTCACCCCTACAGGGTCCGGGCACTGAAGCTTTCTTT.

In the case of this clonotype: It may be a read error: a sequence one base away is much more abundant. CDR3 sequence: CAISEPGTSGKETQYF. The DNA for the CDR3 is TGTGCCATCAGTGAGCCTGGGACTAGCGGGAAAGAGACCCAGTACTTC. V gene TRBV10-3 combines with J gene TRBJ2-5, with TRBD2 matching 13 bases. The CDR3 sequence is 16 residues long. V gave up 2 bases and J gave up 3 bases; unmatched junction bases: 3. CDR1 ENHRY and CDR2 SYGVKD come from the germline V gene.

This clonotype was seen at least ten times. The V call is TRBV29-1, the J call TRBJ1-5, with a weak D call TRBD1 (6 bases). The CDR3 has 14 amino acids. Trimming pared 5 bases from V and 6 bases from J, leaving 17 bases between. The V gene's germline CDR1 is SQVTM and CDR2 ANQGSEA. The CDR3 DNA sequence: TGCAGCGTTATACTACAGGGTCTAAGTCAGCCCCAGCATTTT. Its protein is CSVILQGLSQPQHF. Based on the CDR3 plus reference TRBV29-1 and TRBJ1-5, the full variable domain is SAVISQKPSRDICQRGTSLTIQCQVDSQVTMMFWYRQQPGQSLTLIATANQGSEATYESGFVIDKFPISRPNLTFSTLTVSNMSPEDSSIYLCSVILQGLSQPQHFGDGTRLSIL.

This clonotype was observed at least ten times. This CDR3 is CASSFVGGAYEQYF. CDR3 bases: TGTGCCAGCAGTTTTGTGGGAGGGGCTTACGAGCAGTACTTC. This sequence joins TRBV28 and TRBJ2-7, with 7 bases identical to TRBD2. The V gene's germline CDR1 is MDHEN and CDR2 SYDVKM. CDR3 length: 14 residues. J gave up 4 bases and V 3 bases, and 6 bases lay outside the gene matches. The complete variable domain, with remaining parts taken from reference TRBV28 and TRBJ2-7, reads DVKVTQSSRYLVKRTGEKVFLECVQDMDHENMFWYRQDPGLGLRLIYFSYDVKMKEKGDIPEGYSVSREKKERFSLILESASTNQTSMYLCASSFVGGAYEQYFGPGTRLTVT.

The table lists this clonotype with a few counts. The V and J genes are TRBV20-1 and TRBJ1-1, with D possibly matching TRBD1 (6 bases). There are 14 residues in the CDR3. V was trimmed by 2 bases and J by 5 bases, leaving 15 bases between them. The germline V gene has CDR1 DFQATT and CDR2 SNEGSKA (reference sequence). CDR3 DNA sequence: TGCAGTGCTAGACCAGGGGCAGTAGTGACTGAAGCTTTCTTT. This encodes CSARPGAVVTEAFF.

J is TRBJ2-1 and V is TRBV28; TRBD2 matches at 10 bases. Looked up from germline, CDR1 is MDHEN and CDR2 is SYDVKM. V shed 3 bases and J 1 base; nucleotides not matched to a gene: 6. The CDR3 spans 17 residues. The CDR3 coding sequence is TGTGCCAGCAGTTTGTGGGTAGCGGGAGGTTCCTACAATGAGCAGTTCTTC. It yields the protein CASSLWVAGGSYNEQFF.

This clonotype was counted only a few times. The rearrangement joins TRBV6-5 to TRBJ1-1, with 9 bases that match TRBD1. V lost 7 bases, J lost 5 bases, and 14 bases stayed unmatched. Looked up from germline, CDR1 is MNHEY and CDR2 is SVGAGI. The CDR3 spans 16 residues. The CDR3 loop is CASTTLGQGRGTEAFF. The CDR3 DNA reads as TGTGCCAGCACAACCCTGGGACAGGGCAGAGGGACTGAAGCTTTCTTT.

The chain recombines TRBV7-8 with TRBJ2-7; 10 nucleotides agree with TRBD2. This CDR3 has 15 residues. V gave up 3 bases and J gave up 3 bases; unmatched junction bases: 5. Looked up from germline, CDR1 is SGHVS and CDR2 is FQNEAQ. CDR3: CASSLRAGGGYEQYF. CDR3 in DNA: TGTGCCAGCAGCTTGCGAGCGGGAGGGGGCTACGAGCAGTACTTC.

The table lists this clonotype with a few counts. This chain uses TRBV20-1 with TRBJ1-6; 8 positions agree with TRBD1. CDR3 size: 17 residues. V was clipped by 3 bases and J by 7 bases; unmatched bases: 14. Germline values: CDR1 DFQATT, CDR2 SNEGSKA (reference sequence). CDR3 coding DNA: TGCAGTGCTAGGCGGACAGGGTACCCGAGTCCGAATTCACCCCTCCACTTT. Encoded protein: CSARRTGYPSPNSPLHF.

Of note for this clonotype: A much more abundant neighbour one base away suggests this may be a read error. The V and J genes are TRBV28 and TRBJ2-5; the D gene is possibly TRBD2 (5 bases). Germline V CDR1 and CDR2: MDHEN, SYDVKM. This CDR3 contains 14 residues. The CDR3 reads CAGSLISGQETQYF. The DNA of the CDR3 is TGTGCCGGCAGTTTAATTTCGGGGCAAGAGACCCAGTACTTC. The full variable domain, its missing parts supplied by reference TRBV28 and TRBJ2-5, is DVKVTQSSRYLVKRTGEKVFLECVQDMDHENMFWYRQDPGLGLRLIYFSYDVKMKEKGDIPEGYSVSREKKERFSLILESASTNQTSMYLCAGSLISGQETQYFGPGTRLLVL.

The V gene is TRBV20-1, the J gene TRBJ2-4; D assignment may be TRBD1 or TRBD2 (6 bases each). V dropped 1 base and J dropped 5 bases, with 18 bases sitting between them. The length of the CDR3 is 16 residues. The germline V gene has CDR1 DFQATT and CDR2 SNEGSKA (reference sequence). The CDR3 region is CSARAAVGGEENIQYF. The DNA for the CDR3 is TGCAGTGCTAGAGCGGCGGTGGGGGGCGAGGAAAACATTCAGTACTTC.

This clonotype was detected many times. This chain connects TRBV5-1 to TRBJ2-4; 7 nucleotides align to TRBD1. V shed 2 bases and J 7 bases; nucleotides not matched to a gene: 9. Per germline, CDR1 SGHRS and CDR2 YFSETQ. CDR3 length: 15 residues. This CDR3 reads CASSLPTTGMNIQYF. The CDR3 DNA follows: TGCGCCAGCAGCTTACCTACGACAGGGATGAACATTCAGTACTTC.

This clonotype was seen at least ten times. This chain joins TRBV29-1 and TRBJ1-1; D gene ambiguous. Per the germline V gene, CDR1 is SQVTM and CDR2 is ANQGSEA. The CDR3 loop spans 11 amino acids. Trimming pared 3 bases from V and 1 base from J, leaving 3 bases between. CDR3 region: CSVEANTEAFF. As DNA, the CDR3 is TGCAGCGTTGAGGCGAACACTGAAGCTTTCTTT.

This clonotype has only a few counts. The chain employs TRBV28 and TRBJ2-7; 7 bases are shared with TRBD1. The CDR3 covers 16 residues. With V trimmed by 4 bases and J by 0 bases, 9 bases remained unmatched. CDR1 and CDR2 (germline): MDHEN, SYDVKM. CDR3 coding DNA: TGTGCCAGCAGTTCTGGGACAGCCTTCCTCTCCTACGAGCAGTACTTC. It encodes CASSSGTAFLSYEQYF.

This chain links TRBV7-2 with TRBJ2-3, with a tentative D call TRBD2 (6 bases). Germline lookup yields CDR1 SGHTA and CDR2 FQGNSA. The CDR3 has 16 residues. V was pared by 0 bases and J by 5 bases, with 15 bases between. The CDR3 DNA reads as TGTGCCAGCAGCTTAGCGCGGGGCGGAGCGGTAGATACGCAGTATTTT. It translates to CASSLARGGAVDTQYF.